Presented here are 25 T cell receptor beta chains from one specimen sequenced in a study of Ad26.COV2.S vaccination and SARS-CoV-2 variants (dated by TCRdb to about 2021). The library came from the immunoSEQ multiplex PCR assay. TCRdb mirrors the immuneACCESS table, restricted to in-frame sequences. Some clones are absent from its copies; in checked studies, under half trace to an unresolved V gene, and the reason for the others is unknown. The sample includes hundreds of thousands of clones, with more than 75% observed a single time. The ten largest account for 3.3% of the sample. The label giving this sample's treatment or condition can be read as: roughly 18 received Ad26.COV2.S at low or high dose, single or two shots; about 5 received placebo; per-sample allocation not given. Repertoires of vaccine and placebo recipients were sequenced from samples taken on day 63 after the first injection.

The sample consisted of peripheral blood, taken in a trial of Ad26.COV2.S vaccine versus placebo. The origin of the receptors is a person between 18 and 59 years old who received the Ad26.COV2.S COVID-19 vaccine or a placebo.

The V call is TRBV5-1, the J call TRBJ2-6, with D unresolved. CDR3 length: 17 residues. V lost 0 bases and J 4 bases, leaving 14 bases between the germline ends. From germline, CDR1 is SGHRS and CDR2 YFSETQ. The CDR3 DNA sequence: TGCGCCAGCAGCTTGGGAGTTGGGTATGCCGGGGCCAACGTCCTGACTTTC. As protein: CASSLGVGYAGANVLTF.

The rearrangement uses TRBV12-3 or TRBV12-4 and TRBJ1-6; D gene ambiguous. The V and J ends lost 3 bases and 8 bases respectively, with 8 bases between them. The CDR3 sequence is 13 residues long. The CDR3 DNA sequence: TGTGCCAGCAGTTTTTTATTGGATTCACCCCTCCACTTT. Translated: CASSFLLDSPLHF.

V is TRBV25-1 and J is TRBJ2-1, with D uncertain. This CDR3 spans 15 amino acids. V gave up 2 bases and J gave up 0 bases, with 8 bases separating them. Germline V gives CDR1 MGHDK, CDR2 SYGVNS. The DNA of the CDR3 is TGTGCCAGCAGTGAAGGGCAGAGCTCCTACAATGAGCAGTTCTTC. Amino acids: CASSEGQSSYNEQFF.

The chain couples TRBV19 to TRBJ2-7; unclear D gene. Trimming removed 5 bases from V and 2 bases from J, with 10 bases in between. From germline, CDR1 is LNHDA and CDR2 SQIVND (reference sequence). This CDR3 is 13 amino acids long. Here the CDR3 reads CASSPRVTYEQYF. The CDR3 DNA follows: TGTGCCAGTAGTCCACGAGTGACCTACGAGCAGTACTTC.

The V and J genes are TRBV7-2 and TRBJ2-1, with 8 bases that match TRBD1. The germline gives CDR1 SGHTA, CDR2 FQGNSA. The CDR3 runs 15 residues. The V segment lost 2 bases and the J segment 9 bases; nucleotides outside the gene matches: 9. CDR3 in amino acids: CASSLRGQGASEQFF. In DNA, the CDR3 is TGTGCCAGCAGCTTACGCGGGCAGGGGGCAAGTGAGCAGTTCTTC.

This clone was detected only once. The J gene is TRBJ2-7, the V gene TRBV16; a possible D gene is TRBD1 (6 bases). This CDR3 spans 15 amino acids. V was pared by 0 bases and J by 7 bases, with 16 bases between. In germline, CDR1 is KGHSY, CDR2 FQNENV. The chain's CDR3 is CASSQSKGVLVEQYF. Written as DNA, the CDR3 is TGTGCCAGCAGCCAATCAAAGGGGGTTCTCGTGGAGCAGTACTTC.

Here the CDR3 reads CASSLRDTQYF. CDR3 bases: TGTGCCAGCAGCCTCCGGGATACGCAGTATTTT. The chain is built from TRBV6-5 and TRBJ2-3; D unclear. The V and J ends lost 6 bases and 6 bases respectively, with 7 bases between them. The CDR3 contains 11 residues. Looked up from germline, CDR1 is MNHEY and CDR2 is SVGAGI.

This clone has only one observation. The chain employs TRBV5-1 and TRBJ2-2; tentatively, D is TRBD2 (6 bases). The CDR3 extends over 14 amino acids. Germline V gives CDR1 SGHRS, CDR2 YFSETQ. Trimming shortened V by 6 bases and J by 2 bases, and 11 bases separated the two germline ends. The CDR3 loop is CASMEGGNTGELFF. The DNA of the CDR3 is TGCGCCAGCATGGAGGGCGGAAACACCGGGGAGCTGTTTTTT.

This clone turned up a few times. Other DNA variants within this sample encode the same CDR3. The chain recombines TRBV19 with TRBJ1-5, with D possibly TRBD1 on 5 matching bases. Germline V gene sequence: CDR1 LNHDA, CDR2 SQIVND (reference sequence). CDR3 size: 13 residues. The V gene lost 5 bases and the J gene lost 2 bases, with 7 bases spanning the gap. The CDR3 reads CASSGDRNQPQHF. CDR3 coding DNA: TGTGCCAGTAGTGGGGACCGCAATCAGCCCCAGCATTTT.

The V and J genes are TRBV3-1 (or the pseudogene TRBV3-2) and TRBJ2-5; D possibly corresponds to TRBD2 (6 bases). The CDR3 runs 12 residues. Deletions cut 1 base from V and 6 bases from J, with 6 bases between. Germline CDR1 LGHDT, CDR2 YNNKEL (reference sequence). CDR3 loop: CASSQGGKTQYF. The CDR3 bases are TGTGCCAGCAGCCAAGGCGGGAAGACCCAGTACTTC.

The rearrangement uses TRBV28 and TRBJ2-7, with 7 bases lining up with TRBD1. This CDR3 is 15 amino acids long. The germline V gene encodes CDR1 MDHEN and CDR2 SYDVKM. V shed 7 bases, J shed 2 bases, and the junction held 11 bases outside the gene matches. The CDR3 sequence is CASNKNRGRTYEQYF. Here the CDR3 DNA reads TGTGCCAGCAACAAAAACAGGGGAAGAACCTACGAGCAGTACTTC.

The chain recombines TRBV19 with TRBJ1-2; 8 bases are a match to TRBD1. V gave up 10 bases and J gave up 6 bases; unmatched junction bases: 19. CDR3 length equals 16 residues. Germline CDR1 and CDR2: LNHDA and SQIVND (reference sequence). The CDR3, as DNA: TGTGCCACAAAGAGGGACAGGTTGGGGGAGACCAATGGCTACACCTTC. Encoded protein: CATKRDRLGETNGYTF.

The gene calls are TRBV5-1 and TRBJ1-1; unclear D gene. Germline CDR1 SGHRS, CDR2 YFSETQ. The CDR3 is 12 residues long. Trimming removed 0 bases at V and 11 bases at J, with 11 bases between. The CDR3 region has the DNA TGCGCCAGCAGCTTGGATACGGGTGTCGCTTTCTTT. Translating it yields CASSLDTGVAFF.

The chain joins TRBV29-1 to TRBJ2-4, with D maybe TRBD2 (6 bases). This CDR3 has 12 residues. Germline CDR1 and CDR2: SQVTM and ANQGSEA. The V end lost 7 bases, the J end lost 8 bases, and 15 bases lay between the germline ends. CDR3 nucleotides: TGCAGCGGGGGAGGAGGTGGGGACATTCAGTACTTC. Its protein is CSGGGGGDIQYF. Full variable domain (missing parts from reference TRBV29-1 and TRBJ2-4): SAVISQKPSRDICQRGTSLTIQCQVDSQVTMMFWYRQQPGQSLTLIATANQGSEATYESGFVIDKFPISRPNLTFSTLTVSNMSPEDSSIYLCSGGGGGDIQYFGAGTRLSVL.

This clone was observed a few times. This chain connects TRBV27 to TRBJ2-7; 7 nucleotides align to TRBD1. The CDR3 loop spans 16 amino acids. Germline V gene data show CDR1 as MNHEY and CDR2 as SMNVEV (reference sequence). Trimming took 4 bases from V and 3 from J; bases not matched to a gene: 12. CDR3 residues: CASSSKIQGSHYEQYF. CDR3 DNA: TGTGCCAGCAGTTCAAAAATACAGGGGTCTCACTACGAGCAGTACTTC.

This clone was seen once. V usage is TRBV2 and J usage is TRBJ2-7; weak D call: TRBD2 (6 bases). CDR1 and CDR2 from the germline V gene are SNHLY and FYNNEI. CDR3 length: 13 residues. V was clipped by 8 bases and J by 2 bases, with 13 bases between them. The CDR3 coding sequence is TGTGCCAGCGCGGGGATGTCCACCTACGAGCAGTACTTC. Its translation is CASAGMSTYEQYF.

This rearrangement joins TRBV27 to TRBJ1-5; 8 bases are a match to TRBD1. In germline, CDR1 is MNHEY, CDR2 SMNVEV (reference sequence). Germline trimming cut 5 bases from V and 6 bases from J; bases unmatched to any gene: 12. The CDR3 sequence is 16 residues long. The DNA of the CDR3 is TGTGCCAGCAGTCCGCGACCGGGACAGGCAGGTCAGCCCCAGCATTTT. Translating gives CASSPRPGQAGQPQHF.

The CDR3 DNA follows: TGTGCCTGGAGGGCAGGGGGCGCGGGCACTGAAGCTTTCTTT. It yields the protein CAWRAGGAGTEAFF. The gene calls are TRBV30 and TRBJ1-1, with 8 positions matching TRBD1. The CDR3 sequence is 14 residues long. J was trimmed by 4 bases and V by 3 bases; bases with no gene match: 7. Germline values: CDR1 GTSNPN, CDR2 SVGIG (reference sequence).

The chain has TRBV21-1 and TRBJ2-1; the listed D gene, TRBD2, was not tested against the DNA. TRBV21-1 is a pseudogene. CDR3 length equals 18 residues. The CDR3 loop is CASSKVISASGRVNEQFF. CDR3 in DNA: TGTGCCAGCAGCAAAGTAATATCAGCTAGCGGGAGGGTGAATGAGCAGTTCTTC.

This clone occurred many times. The CDR3 loop reads CSARDQVEQYF. In DNA form, the CDR3 reads TGCAGTGCTAGAGATCAAGTCGAGCAGTACTTC. This chain uses TRBV20-1 with TRBJ2-7; D uncertain. V shed 0 bases and J shed 6 bases, with 6 bases lying between them. This CDR3 is built from 11 residues. The germline V gene has CDR1 DFQATT and CDR2 SNEGSKA (reference sequence).

Only a few counts were recorded for this clone. J is TRBJ2-1 and V is TRBV5-1; D unclear. Per germline, CDR1 SGHRS and CDR2 YFSETQ. V lost 2 bases, J lost 0 bases, and 6 bases lay in between. The CDR3 has 14 amino acids. CDR3 region: CASSLGNSYNEQFF. CDR3 sequence (DNA): TGCGCCAGCAGCTTAGGGAACTCCTACAATGAGCAGTTCTTC.

The chain carries TRBV18 and TRBJ2-1; TRBD2 aligns across 10 bases. The CDR3 contains 14 residues. Germline assignment: CDR1 KGHSH and CDR2 LQKENI. With 3 bases clipped from V and 7 bases from J, the junction kept 3 bases outside the gene matches. For the CDR3, the DNA is TGTGCCAGCTCACCTTCTAGCGGGGGTAATGAGCAGTTCTTC. This encodes CASSPSSGGNEQFF. The variable domain in full, with the rest retrieved from reference TRBV18 and TRBJ2-1, is NAGVMQNPRHLVRRRGQEARLRCSPMKGHSHVYWYRQLPEEGLKFMVYLQKENIIDESGMPKERFSAEFPKEGPSILRIQQVVRGDSAAYFCASSPSSGGNEQFFGPGTRLTVL.

Note on this clone: The junction and the germline gene differ at one end; a read error may be behind it. Other DNA sequences of this sample code for an identical CDR3. V is TRBV11-2 and J is TRBJ2-3, with 7 bases identical to TRBD2. CDR3 length: 15 residues. The germline CDR1 and CDR2 sequences are SGHAT and FQNNGV. The CDR3 region has the DNA TGTGCTAGCAGCTCCCGACTAGCTTCCACAGATACGCAGTATTTT. It translates to CASSSRLASTDTQYF. Supplemented by reference TRBV11-2 and TRBJ2-3, the full variable domain reads EAGVAQSPRYKIIEKRQSVAFWCNPISGHATLYWYQQILGQGPKLLIQFQNNGVVDDSQLPKDRFSAERLKGVDSTLKIQPAKLEDSAVYLCASSSRLASTDTQYFGPGTRLTVL.

CDR3 protein: CASSADRETRLYNEQFF. CDR3 DNA: TGCGCCAGCAGTGCGGACAGAGAAACAAGATTATACAATGAGCAGTTCTTC. V is TRBV10-1 and J is TRBJ2-1, with D possibly matching TRBD1 (6 bases). Trimming stripped 4 bases from V and 4 bases from J, with 20 bases between. Germline V gene data show CDR1 as WNHNN and CDR2 as SYGVQD (reference sequence). This CDR3 has 17 residues.

In nucleotides, the CDR3 is TGTGCCAGTAGTAGGACTAGCGGCGCTAACACCGGGGAGCTGTTTTTT. It encodes CASSRTSGANTGELFF. The chain joins TRBV19 to TRBJ2-2, with 10 bases aligning to TRBD2. This CDR3 has 16 residues. The junction had 4 bases not matched to a gene; V was cut back by 4 bases and J by 2 bases. The germline gives CDR1 LNHDA, CDR2 SQIVND (reference sequence).